A selection of T cell receptor beta chains follows, all from one sample in a study of T-cell memory formation after mild COVID-19. MiXCR, applied by TCRdb to the 5' RACE reads, yields one record per CDR3 protein. The sample contains roughly 320,000 distinct CDR3 sequences, around 28% of which appear only once. Sequencing was carried out using PBMCs or a T cell subset sorted from them (not recorded which). The receptor set was obtained from an adult woman who had mild COVID-19 (a few samples of this study predate the infection). Cell type and time point are not known. Each CDR3 is given with its conserved first and last residue. The D gene is left open where the match is weak. Where a row states a size, it is once, few, many or the class of an expanded clone; other rows omit it.

>TRBV27|few|TRBD1|TRBJ1-2
TGTGCCAGCAGTTACTCCCAGGGGGGGTATGGCTACACCTTC
CASSYSQGGYGYTF
>TRBV6-5|-|-|TRBJ1-5
TGTGCCAGCACCCACGGACCCAATCAGCCCCAGCATTTT
CASTHGPNQPQHF
>TRBV5-6|-|-|TRBJ1-1
TGTGCCAGCAGCTTATGGAACACTGAAGCTTTCTTT
CASSLWNTEAFF
>TRBV4-1|-|TRBD2|TRBJ2-5
TGCGCCAGCAGCCCCCCTTACGGAGCGGGGGGGCCCGAGACCCAGTACTTC
CASSPPYGAGGPETQYF
>TRBV27|-|-|TRBJ2-7
TGTGCCAGCAGTCCAGGGGGGTACTACGAGCAGTACTTC
CASSPGGYYEQYF
>TRBV7-8|-|-|TRBJ1-5
TGTGCCAGCAGCCCCGCTTGGTCCCCCCAGCATTTT
CASSPAWSPQHF
>TRBV9|-|TRBD2|TRBJ2-3
TGTGCCAGCAGCTCGGGCCGACTAGCGGTTAGCACAGATACGCAGTATTTT
CASSSGRLAVSTDTQYF
>TRBV7-3|few|TRBD2|TRBJ2-3
TGTGCCAGCAGCTTAACCGGGCTAGCGGGAGCGGACACAGATACGCAGTATTTT
CASSLTGLAGADTDTQYF
>TRBV19|-|-|TRBJ2-7
TGTGCCAGTAGTAAGGTACAAGGGCAGGGGAACTCCTACGAGCAGTACTTC
CASSKVQGQGNSYEQYF
>TRBV6-4|-|-|TRBJ2-3
TGTGCCAGCAGTGAAACGGGGACGACAGATACGCAGTATTTT
CASSETGTTDTQYF
>TRBV4-1|few|TRBD1|TRBJ2-5
TGCGCCAGCAGCCAAGACCGTTTCGGACAGGGGACCCAAGAGACCCAGTACTTC
CASSQDRFGQGTQETQYF
>TRBV7-2|-|-|TRBJ2-1
TGTGCCAGCAGCCCCCGCTATGAGCAGTTCTTC
CASSPRYEQFF
>TRBV4-1|few|TRBD1|TRBJ2-1
TGCGCCAGCAGCCAAGTGCAGGGGGTGGAGGAGCAGTTCTTC
CASSQVQGVEEQFF
>TRBV24-1|few|TRBD2|TRBJ2-1
TGTGCCACCAGTGATTTAGTACTAGCGGGAGACAATGAGCAGTTCTTC
CATSDLVLAGDNEQFF
>TRBV4-1|-|-|TRBJ2-7
TGCGCCAGCAGCGGACCGGGATTCGGCATCCACGAGCAGTACTTC
CASSGPGFGIHEQYF
>TRBV24-1|-|-|TRBJ2-3
TGTGCCATCTCGAGGGGACGGACGGGCACAGATACGCAGTATTTT
CAISRGRTGTDTQYF
>TRBV3-1|few|-|TRBJ2-5
TGTGCCAGCAGCCAAGATCTTGGGTTTTTACTTCGGGGGCCAATCCAAGAGACCCAGTACTTC
CASSQDLGFLLRGPIQETQYF
>TRBV5-1|few|-|TRBJ1-1
TGCGCCAGCAGACCTATAGGAGTAGCGGACACTGAAGCTTTCTTT
CASRPIGVADTEAFF
>TRBV4-2|many|-|TRBJ2-7
TGTGCCAGCAGCCACGATTTCTCCTACGAGCAGTACTTC
CASSHDFSYEQYF
>TRBV5-5|-|-|TRBJ1-2
TGTGCCAGCAGCGCAGGGGCTACTAACTATGGCTACACCTTC
CASSAGATNYGYTF
>TRBV7-6|few|TRBD1|TRBJ1-6
TGTGCCAGCAGCAAAGAGACAGGGGCCAATTCACCCCTCCACTTT
CASSKETGANSPLHF
>TRBV6-1|-|-|TRBJ2-5
TGTGCCAGCACGGCGGGCCTCGTAGAGACCCAGTACTTC
CASTAGLVETQYF
>TRBV12-3/TRBV12-4|-|-|TRBJ1-1
TGTGCCAGCAGTCTGGGGATACCTGGACCTGAAGCTTTCTTT
CASSLGIPGPEAFF
>TRBV7-6|few|TRBD2|TRBJ2-3
TGTGCCAGCAGCCCAGGGACTAGCGGGGGAAACACAGATACGCAGTATTTT
CASSPGTSGGNTDTQYF
>TRBV18|few|TRBD1|TRBJ1-5
TGTGCCAGCTCCCTCGGGACAGGGGGCGGGCAGCCCCAGCATTTT
CASSLGTGGGQPQHF
>TRBV10-3|-|TRBD2|TRBJ2-5
TGTGCCATCAGTCGACTAGCGGGAGAGACCCAGTACTTC
CAISRLAGETQYF
>TRBV6-2/TRBV6-3|-|-|TRBJ2-7
TGTGCCAGCACCGGACTGGGTTACGAGCAGTACTTC
CASTGLGYEQYF
>TRBV12-3/TRBV12-4|-|TRBD2|TRBJ2-1
TGTGCCAGCAGTTTACTAGCGGGACTAAATGAGCAGTTCTTC
CASSLLAGLNEQFF
>TRBV20-1|-|-|TRBJ2-2
TGCAGTGCTAGACCTAGGGGGTGGTACACCGGGGAGCTGTTTTTT
CSARPRGWYTGELFF
>TRBV29-1|-|TRBD2|TRBJ2-2
TGCAGCGTTGGGGGACTAGCGGGACCGAACACCGGGGAGCTGTTTTTT
CSVGGLAGPNTGELFF
>TRBV7-2|few|-|TRBJ2-1
TGTGCCAGCAGCTTAGCGCGAGTAGCCCCGCTCCTCTCGCGCGAGCAGTTCTTC
CASSLARVAPLLSREQFF
>TRBV2|-|TRBD1|TRBJ2-7
TGTGCCAGCAGCCTCGGACAGGATTACTACGAGCAGTACTTC
CASSLGQDYYEQYF
>TRBV5-1|few|-|TRBJ1-1
TGCGCCAGCAGCCCTGGGGGAGGGCCTCACACTGAAGCTTTCTTT
CASSPGGGPHTEAFF
>TRBV3-1|few|-|TRBJ2-1
TGTGCCAGCAGCCAAGTAGGTGGGACCTCAGGGTACAATGAGCAGTTCTTC
CASSQVGGTSGYNEQFF
>TRBV3-1|-|TRBD1|TRBJ1-1
TGTGCCAGCAGCCAGGGACAGGGATCGGGTACTGAAGCTTTCTTT
CASSQGQGSGTEAFF
>TRBV10-3|-|-|TRBJ1-1
TGTGCCATCAGTGAGGGAGAGGGGTGGACTGAAGCTTTCTTT
CAISEGEGWTEAFF
>TRBV24-1|-|-|TRBJ1-1
TGTGCCACCAGTGATTCAGGGAGTGCTGAAGCTTTCTTT
CATSDSGSAEAFF
>TRBV9|-|TRBD2|TRBJ2-2
TGTGCCAGCAGCGGCAGAGCGGGGGCCACGTTCACCGGGGAGCTGTTTTTT
CASSGRAGATFTGELFF
>TRBV5-5|-|-|TRBJ1-5
TGTGCCAGCAGCTCCGAACCATCTGGGAATCAGCCCCAGCATTTT
CASSSEPSGNQPQHF
>TRBV20-1|few|TRBD2|TRBJ2-1
TGCAGTGCTAGAGATGAAGGCGGGGGGAACAATGAGCAGTTCTTC
CSARDEGGGNNEQFF
>TRBV6-5|-|-|TRBJ2-5
TGTGCCAGCAGATCCCGGGAGAGAGAGACCCAGTACTTC
CASRSRERETQYF
>TRBV6-5|few|-|TRBJ2-7
TGTGCCAGCAGTTACAAGTGGGGGGCCGAAGACTACTCAACCTACGAGCAGTACTTC
CASSYKWGAEDYSTYEQYF
>TRBV7-3|once|-|TRBJ2-5
TGTGCCAGCAGCACGACCCCCCAAGAGACCCAGTACTTC
CASSTTPQETQYF
>TRBV24-1|few|-|TRBJ2-3
TGTGCCACCAGTGATTCTGACTCCGTCACAGATACGCAGTATTTT
CATSDSDSVTDTQYF
>TRBV7-3|large|-|TRBJ2-1
TGTGCCAGCAGCTTAGGGAGCCCCGTTGGTAGGAACAATGAGCAGTTCTTC
CASSLGSPVGRNNEQFF
>TRBV6-6|-|-|TRBJ1-1
TGTGCCAGCAGTCTCCACACTGAAGCTTTCTTT
CASSLHTEAFF
>TRBV25-1|-|TRBD2|TRBJ2-1
TGTGCCAGCAGTGAAAGCGGGAGGCCTACCAATGAGCAGTTCTTC
CASSESGRPTNEQFF
>TRBV12-3/TRBV12-4|-|TRBD2|TRBJ2-1
TGTGCCAGCAGTTTAGACAGCGGGAGGGCCTTGGAGCAGTTCTTC
CASSLDSGRALEQFF
>TRBV12-3/TRBV12-4|-|-|TRBJ1-1
TGTGCCAGCAGTTTAGGCGGGGGCAAGGCTGAAGCTTTCTTT
CASSLGGGKAEAFF
>TRBV7-8|-|TRBD1|TRBJ2-2
TGTGCCAGTTTGGTCGACAGGGGCGCCGGGGAGCTGTTTTTT
CASLVDRGAGELFF
>TRBV12-3/TRBV12-4|many|-|TRBJ2-1
TGTGCCAGCAGCTTGGGCCTGACCAATGAGCAGTTCTTC
CASSLGLTNEQFF
>TRBV6-2/TRBV6-3|-|-|TRBJ2-5
TGTGCCAGCGCTCAAGGGTCCGAGACCCAGTACTTC
CASAQGSETQYF
>TRBV4-1|once|-|TRBJ1-6
TGCGCCAGCAGCCGAGGCCGGGACGGCTTCGATTCACCCCTCCACTTT
CASSRGRDGFDSPLHF
>TRBV10-3|-|-|TRBJ1-1
TGTGCCTCGTCCTTTAATCCGGGGTTGAACACTGAAGCTTTCTTT
CASSFNPGLNTEAFF
>TRBV29-1|-|-|TRBJ2-5
TGCAGCGTTGAAGAAGGGGTTGGAGAGACCCAGTACTTC
CSVEEGVGETQYF
>TRBV5-1|-|-|TRBJ1-4
TGCGCCAGCAGCCTAGCTACTAATGAAAAACTGTTTTTT
CASSLATNEKLFF
>TRBV24-1|-|-|TRBJ2-7
TGTGCCACCAGTGATACGGGGGATTGGTCCGAGCAGTACTTC
CATSDTGDWSEQYF
>TRBV5-6|few|-|TRBJ2-5
TGTGCCAGCAGCCGTATTCAGGGGCAAGAGACCCAGTACTTC
CASSRIQGQETQYF
>TRBV12-3/TRBV12-4|-|TRBD1|TRBJ1-1
TGTGCCAGCCGACAGGGGTCCCCTGAAGCTTTCTTT
CASRQGSPEAFF